The T cell receptor beta chain under discussion was sequenced for a study of blood T cells in healthy people across ages. Overall study context: Roughly one uniquely barcoded beta molecule per two T cells was captured. Study-wide results and limits: Long-lived and aged donors differed, with more naive CD4+ cells and higher diversity in the long-lived. Roughly linear declines in TCR beta diversity per million T cells occurred with age.

A second about 6 to 12 cycle PCR used barcoded and J-beta primers. Every sample gave at least 2.5 million paired-end reads containing CDR3. In TCRdb, the 5' RACE reads were re-called with MiXCR into one record per CDR3 protein. The sample consists of hundreds of thousands of distinct CDR3 sequences, less than 35% of them appearing once. This clonotype was observed many times. The antigen is not known. The V end was cut by 0 bases, the J end by 1 base, with 10 bases between. There are 15 residues in the CDR3. CDR1 and CDR2 (germline): DFQATT, SNEGSKA (reference sequence). This receptor was obtained from an elderly woman in good health. Sequenced input: blood. The chain employs TRBV20-1 and TRBJ1-5; D remains ambiguous. CDR3: CSARERGGSNQPQHF. Here the CDR3 DNA reads TGCAGTGCTAGAGAGCGGGGTGGAAGCAATCAGCCCCAGCATTTT.